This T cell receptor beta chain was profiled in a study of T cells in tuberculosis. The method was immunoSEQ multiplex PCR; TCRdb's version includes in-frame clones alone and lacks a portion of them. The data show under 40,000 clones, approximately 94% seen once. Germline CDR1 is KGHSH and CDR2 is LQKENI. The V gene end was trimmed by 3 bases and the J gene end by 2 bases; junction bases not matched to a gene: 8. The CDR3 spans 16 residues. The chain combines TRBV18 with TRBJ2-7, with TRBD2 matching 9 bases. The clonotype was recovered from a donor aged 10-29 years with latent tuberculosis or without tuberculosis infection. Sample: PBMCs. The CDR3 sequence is CASSPAPGLATYEQYF. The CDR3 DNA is TGTGCCAGCTCACCTGCTCCGGGACTAGCCACCTACGAGCAGTACTTC.